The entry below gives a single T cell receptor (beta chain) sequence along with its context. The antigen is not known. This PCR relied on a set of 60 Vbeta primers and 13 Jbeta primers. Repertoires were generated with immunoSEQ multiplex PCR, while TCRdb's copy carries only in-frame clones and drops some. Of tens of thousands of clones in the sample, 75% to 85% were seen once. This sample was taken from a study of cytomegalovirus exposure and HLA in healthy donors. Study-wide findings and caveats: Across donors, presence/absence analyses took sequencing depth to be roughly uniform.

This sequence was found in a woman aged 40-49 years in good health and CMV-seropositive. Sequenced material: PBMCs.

Here the CDR3 DNA reads TGTGCCAGCAGGGGACACACGCACAATGAGCAGTTCTTC. It codes for CASRGHTHNEQFF. This rearrangement joins TRBV27 to TRBJ2-1, with D maybe TRBD1 (6 bases). CDR3 length: 13 amino acids. V shed 6 bases and J shed 5 bases, with 11 bases lying between them. Germline CDR1 MNHEY, CDR2 SMNVEV (reference sequence).